The clone carrying this T cell receptor beta chain was detected a few times. The data belong to a study of CD8+ T cells in alopecia areata. Treatment: oral pan-JAK inhibitor, 5-10 mg twice daily. Germline V gene lookup returns CDR1 SQVTM and CDR2 ANQGSEA. V was clipped by 6 bases and J by 2 bases, with 22 bases between them. The CDR3 extends over 16 amino acids. After isolation, RNA underwent reverse transcription to generate cDNA as the sequencing template. The method was immunoSEQ multiplex PCR; TCRdb's version includes in-frame clones alone and lacks a portion of them. The sample records about 180,000 clones, 58% being singletons.

V and J are TRBV29-1 and TRBJ1-1, with a tentative D call TRBD1 (5 bases). The source of this sequence is a human donor with alopecia areata. The specimen was CD4+ T cells sorted from blood, collected at approximately week 60, from a patient treated with tofacitinib. In DNA form, the CDR3 reads TGCAGCGTGGGCGCTCCCCCGGGGCAGTCCAACACTGAAGCTTTCTTT. Amino acid sequence: CSVGAPPGQSNTEAFF.